A selection of T cell receptor beta chains follows, all from one sample in a study of T-cell memory formation after mild COVID-19. One entry per CDR3 protein results from TCRdb running MiXCR on the 5' RACE reads. The table lists about 270,000 distinct CDR3 sequences, under 20% of them singletons. Sequencing was carried out using PBMCs or a T cell subset sorted from them (not recorded which). These receptors came from a man younger than 35 who had mild COVID-19 (a few samples of this study predate the infection). Cell type and time point are not known. Both conserved end residues are part of each CDR3. Fields, in order: V gene, J gene, clone size, D gene, CDR3 protein, CDR3 DNA. D genes are given only for firm matches. Rows may omit the clone size; those that give it use once, few, many or a size class.

v_call: TRBV7-2
j_call: TRBJ2-7
clone_size: few
d_call: NA
cdr3_aa: CASSFDREREQYF
cdr3_nt: TGTGCCAGCAGCTTTGACAGAGAAAGGGAGCAGTACTTC

v_call: TRBV20-1
j_call: TRBJ1-1
clone_size: NA
d_call: NA
cdr3_aa: CSAPRSGDMNTEAFF
cdr3_nt: TGCAGTGCTCCCCGCTCGGGTGACATGAACACTGAAGCTTTCTTT

v_call: TRBV6-1
j_call: TRBJ2-4
clone_size: NA
d_call: NA
cdr3_aa: CASSETAAKNIQYF
cdr3_nt: TGTGCCAGCAGTGAAACGGCCGCCAAAAACATTCAGTACTTC

v_call: TRBV7-9
j_call: TRBJ2-3
clone_size: few
d_call: TRBD1
cdr3_aa: CASSTFETGSDTQYF
cdr3_nt: TGTGCCAGCAGCACTTTCGAGACAGGGTCAGATACGCAGTATTTT

v_call: TRBV4-2
j_call: TRBJ1-3
clone_size: NA
d_call: NA
cdr3_aa: CASSQARDTIYF
cdr3_nt: TGTGCCAGCAGCCAAGCTCGGGACACCATATATTTT

v_call: TRBV2
j_call: TRBJ2-5
clone_size: few
d_call: NA
cdr3_aa: CASSERGKETQYF
cdr3_nt: TGTGCCAGCAGTGAAAGGGGCAAAGAGACCCAGTACTTC

v_call: TRBV7-2
j_call: TRBJ1-5
clone_size: NA
d_call: NA
cdr3_aa: CASSRRTGEDQPQHF
cdr3_nt: TGTGCCAGCAGCCGCAGAACAGGAGAAGATCAGCCCCAGCATTTT

v_call: TRBV6-2/TRBV6-3
j_call: TRBJ1-1
clone_size: few
d_call: NA
cdr3_aa: CASSFVNTEAFF
cdr3_nt: TGTGCCAGCAGTTTTGTGAACACTGAAGCTTTCTTT

v_call: TRBV10-3
j_call: TRBJ2-7
clone_size: NA
d_call: TRBD2
cdr3_aa: CAISEVERGGNEQYF
cdr3_nt: TGTGCCATCAGTGAGGTCGAGCGGGGGGGTAACGAGCAGTACTTC

v_call: TRBV5-1
j_call: TRBJ2-1
clone_size: many
d_call: TRBD2
cdr3_aa: CASSSGRINEQFF
cdr3_nt: TGCGCCAGCTCTAGCGGCCGTATCAATGAGCAGTTCTTC

v_call: TRBV20-1
j_call: TRBJ1-2
clone_size: few
d_call: TRBD1
cdr3_aa: CSAPGQGNYGYTF
cdr3_nt: TGCAGTGCTCCCGGACAGGGGAACTATGGCTACACCTTC

v_call: TRBV5-1
j_call: TRBJ2-1
clone_size: many
d_call: NA
cdr3_aa: CASSPGPVWAGRNEQFF
cdr3_nt: TGCGCCAGCAGCCCGGGTCCGGTTTGGGCAGGGAGGAATGAGCAGTTCTTC

v_call: TRBV6-1
j_call: TRBJ1-5
clone_size: NA
d_call: NA
cdr3_aa: CASRGTGQSNQPQHF
cdr3_nt: TGTGCCAGCAGGGGTACAGGGCAGAGCAATCAGCCCCAGCATTTT

v_call: TRBV20-1
j_call: TRBJ2-7
clone_size: NA
d_call: TRBD1
cdr3_aa: CSARGDRKYEQYF
cdr3_nt: TGCAGTGCTAGAGGGGACAGAAAATACGAGCAGTACTTC

v_call: TRBV5-5
j_call: TRBJ2-7
clone_size: few
d_call: TRBD1
cdr3_aa: CASSPTGTGYEQYF
cdr3_nt: TGTGCCAGCAGTCCAACCGGGACAGGCTACGAGCAGTACTTC

v_call: TRBV25-1
j_call: TRBJ2-5
clone_size: NA
d_call: TRBD2
cdr3_aa: CASSELDGGARETQYF
cdr3_nt: TGTGCCAGCAGTGAATTAGACGGGGGGGCCAGAGAGACCCAGTACTTC

v_call: TRBV6-5
j_call: TRBJ2-3
clone_size: few
d_call: NA
cdr3_aa: CASSYRTDSEDTQYF
cdr3_nt: TGTGCCAGCAGTTACCGAACAGACAGCGAAGATACGCAGTATTTT

v_call: TRBV30
j_call: TRBJ2-5
clone_size: NA
d_call: NA
cdr3_aa: CAWSPAYQETQYF
cdr3_nt: TGTGCCTGGAGTCCGGCGTATCAAGAGACCCAGTACTTC

v_call: TRBV4-1
j_call: TRBJ2-7
clone_size: few
d_call: NA
cdr3_aa: CASSQVNEWTYEQYF
cdr3_nt: TGCGCCAGCAGCCAAGTGAACGAATGGACCTACGAGCAGTACTTC

v_call: TRBV11-2
j_call: TRBJ2-5
clone_size: few
d_call: NA
cdr3_aa: CASSLDLGPQETQYF
cdr3_nt: TGTGCCAGCAGCTTAGATCTAGGACCCCAAGAGACCCAGTACTTC

v_call: TRBV7-2
j_call: TRBJ1-5
clone_size: NA
d_call: NA
cdr3_aa: CASSLEEAGLQPQHF
cdr3_nt: TGTGCCAGCAGCTTAGAAGAAGCAGGGCTTCAGCCCCAGCATTTT

v_call: TRBV4-3
j_call: TRBJ2-1
clone_size: few
d_call: TRBD2
cdr3_aa: CASSRSGLAGYNEQFF
cdr3_nt: TGCGCCAGCAGCCGATCGGGTCTAGCGGGGTACAATGAGCAGTTCTTC

v_call: TRBV6-7
j_call: TRBJ2-5
clone_size: few
d_call: TRBD2
cdr3_aa: CASRRAGTSEQETQYF
cdr3_nt: TGTGCCAGCAGGAGAGCCGGGACTAGCGAACAAGAGACCCAGTACTTC

v_call: TRBV2
j_call: TRBJ1-2
clone_size: few
d_call: NA
cdr3_aa: CASAAGGLNGYTF
cdr3_nt: TGTGCCAGCGCGGCCGGGGGACTAAATGGCTACACCTTC

v_call: TRBV7-2
j_call: TRBJ2-5
clone_size: NA
d_call: NA
cdr3_aa: CASSQDLGRQETQYF
cdr3_nt: TGTGCCAGCAGCCAAGACTTGGGGAGACAAGAGACCCAGTACTTC

v_call: TRBV7-9
j_call: TRBJ2-2
clone_size: few
d_call: TRBD2
cdr3_aa: CASSQTGLAGTGELFF
cdr3_nt: TGTGCCAGCAGCCAGACGGGGCTAGCGGGCACCGGGGAGCTGTTTTTT

v_call: TRBV20-1
j_call: TRBJ1-1
clone_size: NA
d_call: NA
cdr3_aa: CSAPSATANTEAFF
cdr3_nt: TGCAGTGCCCCCTCAGCGACAGCTAACACTGAAGCTTTCTTT

v_call: TRBV6-5
j_call: TRBJ2-1
clone_size: NA
d_call: TRBD1
cdr3_aa: CASQFDRDRELGEQFF
cdr3_nt: TGTGCCAGCCAATTCGACCGGGACAGGGAATTGGGTGAGCAGTTCTTC

v_call: TRBV2
j_call: TRBJ2-2
clone_size: once
d_call: NA
cdr3_aa: CASLDTGELFF
cdr3_nt: TGTGCCAGTTTAGACACCGGGGAGCTGTTTTTT

v_call: TRBV7-2
j_call: TRBJ2-3
clone_size: few
d_call: TRBD2
cdr3_aa: CASSLALAGYGGNTDTQYF
cdr3_nt: TGTGCCAGCAGCTTAGCCCTAGCGGGGTACGGAGGGAACACAGATACGCAGTATTTT

v_call: TRBV5-1
j_call: TRBJ1-4
clone_size: NA
d_call: NA
cdr3_aa: CASSRAPGATNEKLFF
cdr3_nt: TGCGCCAGCAGCCGTGCCCCAGGGGCAACTAATGAAAAACTGTTTTTT

v_call: TRBV4-3
j_call: TRBJ2-5
clone_size: NA
d_call: NA
cdr3_aa: CASSQDLRSRQYF
cdr3_nt: TGCGCCAGCAGCCAAGATCTAAGGTCAAGACAGTACTTC

v_call: TRBV20-1
j_call: TRBJ1-2
clone_size: NA
d_call: NA
cdr3_aa: CSASDSYGYTF
cdr3_nt: TGCAGTGCGTCCGACAGCTATGGCTACACCTTC

v_call: TRBV4-3
j_call: TRBJ2-5
clone_size: few
d_call: TRBD1
cdr3_aa: CASSQVPGQEETQYF
cdr3_nt: TGCGCCAGCAGCCAAGTGCCCGGACAGGAAGAGACCCAGTACTTC

v_call: TRBV30
j_call: TRBJ2-5
clone_size: many
d_call: NA
cdr3_aa: CAWSVFYETQYF
cdr3_nt: TGTGCCTGGAGTGTATTTTACGAGACCCAGTACTTC

v_call: TRBV7-7
j_call: TRBJ2-5
clone_size: NA
d_call: NA
cdr3_aa: CASSLGVRHASQETQYF
cdr3_nt: TGTGCTAGCAGCTTAGGGGTCCGACACGCATCACAAGAGACCCAGTACTTC

v_call: TRBV29-1
j_call: TRBJ2-1
clone_size: NA
d_call: NA
cdr3_aa: CSVFGGEGQFF
cdr3_nt: TGCAGCGTATTCGGGGGAGAGGGGCAGTTCTTC

v_call: TRBV4-3
j_call: TRBJ1-6
clone_size: NA
d_call: NA
cdr3_aa: CASSQGGPYNSPLHF
cdr3_nt: TGCGCCAGCAGCCAAGGGGGACCCTATAATTCACCCCTCCACTTT

v_call: TRBV13
j_call: TRBJ2-7
clone_size: NA
d_call: TRBD2
cdr3_aa: CASSGTSGGSYEQYF
cdr3_nt: TGTGCCAGCAGCGGGACTAGCGGGGGCTCCTACGAGCAGTACTTC

v_call: TRBV12-3/TRBV12-4
j_call: TRBJ1-3
clone_size: NA
d_call: NA
cdr3_aa: CASSPPLCHSGNTIYF
cdr3_nt: TGTGCCAGCAGTCCCCCTTTATGCCACTCTGGAAACACCATATATTTT

v_call: TRBV5-1
j_call: TRBJ2-7
clone_size: NA
d_call: TRBD2
cdr3_aa: CASSALAGGSEQYF
cdr3_nt: TGCGCCAGCAGCGCGCTTGCGGGGGGCTCCGAGCAGTACTTC

v_call: TRBV7-3
j_call: TRBJ2-3
clone_size: few
d_call: NA
cdr3_aa: CASSLDRGVTQYF
cdr3_nt: TGTGCCAGCAGCTTAGACCGGGGAGTTACGCAGTATTTT

v_call: TRBV5-1
j_call: TRBJ1-1
clone_size: NA
d_call: TRBD1
cdr3_aa: CASPPRDRGRHSEAFF
cdr3_nt: TGCGCCAGCCCCCCGAGGGACAGGGGCCGTCACTCTGAAGCTTTCTTT

v_call: TRBV4-2
j_call: TRBJ1-1
clone_size: NA
d_call: NA
cdr3_aa: CASSQDSGKDTEAFF
cdr3_nt: TGTGCCAGCAGCCAAGACTCGGGGAAAGACACTGAAGCTTTCTTT

v_call: TRBV29-1
j_call: TRBJ1-2
clone_size: NA
d_call: NA
cdr3_aa: CSVDGDTWGYGYTF
cdr3_nt: TGCAGCGTTGATGGGGACACTTGGGGCTATGGCTACACCTTC

v_call: TRBV14
j_call: TRBJ2-3
clone_size: NA
d_call: TRBD2
cdr3_aa: CASSQARTSGGADTQYF
cdr3_nt: TGTGCCAGCAGCCAAGCCCGGACTAGCGGGGGGGCAGATACGCAGTATTTT

v_call: TRBV12-3/TRBV12-4
j_call: TRBJ1-1
clone_size: NA
d_call: NA
cdr3_aa: CASSLNMHTYTEAFF
cdr3_nt: TGTGCCAGCAGTTTGAATATGCATACTTACACTGAAGCTTTCTTT

v_call: TRBV4-3
j_call: TRBJ2-3
clone_size: many
d_call: NA
cdr3_aa: CASSHGARDADTQYF
cdr3_nt: TGCGCCAGCAGCCACGGGGCCAGGGACGCAGATACGCAGTATTTT

v_call: TRBV29-1
j_call: TRBJ2-3
clone_size: few
d_call: NA
cdr3_aa: CSVEDPPSTDTQYF
cdr3_nt: TGCAGCGTTGAAGATCCCCCTAGCACAGATACGCAGTATTTT

v_call: TRBV27
j_call: TRBJ2-3
clone_size: few
d_call: NA
cdr3_aa: CASSLSGTFRDTQYF
cdr3_nt: TGTGCCAGCAGTTTATCCGGGACATTCAGGGATACGCAGTATTTT

v_call: TRBV6-6
j_call: TRBJ1-2
clone_size: few
d_call: NA
cdr3_aa: CASSNQLYGYTF
cdr3_nt: TGTGCCAGCAGCAACCAGTTGTATGGCTACACCTTC

v_call: TRBV10-2
j_call: TRBJ2-7
clone_size: few
d_call: TRBD2
cdr3_aa: CASSVGGSSYEQYF
cdr3_nt: TGCGCCAGCAGTGTGGGCGGGAGCTCCTACGAGCAGTACTTC

v_call: TRBV18
j_call: TRBJ1-2
clone_size: NA
d_call: NA
cdr3_aa: CASSPFRGTGVNGYTF
cdr3_nt: TGTGCCAGCTCACCATTCCGGGGAACCGGGGTAAATGGCTACACCTTC

v_call: TRBV7-6
j_call: TRBJ2-3
clone_size: many
d_call: NA
cdr3_aa: CASTIGPTNADTQYF
cdr3_nt: TGTGCCAGCACCATCGGGCCAACTAACGCTGATACGCAGTATTTT